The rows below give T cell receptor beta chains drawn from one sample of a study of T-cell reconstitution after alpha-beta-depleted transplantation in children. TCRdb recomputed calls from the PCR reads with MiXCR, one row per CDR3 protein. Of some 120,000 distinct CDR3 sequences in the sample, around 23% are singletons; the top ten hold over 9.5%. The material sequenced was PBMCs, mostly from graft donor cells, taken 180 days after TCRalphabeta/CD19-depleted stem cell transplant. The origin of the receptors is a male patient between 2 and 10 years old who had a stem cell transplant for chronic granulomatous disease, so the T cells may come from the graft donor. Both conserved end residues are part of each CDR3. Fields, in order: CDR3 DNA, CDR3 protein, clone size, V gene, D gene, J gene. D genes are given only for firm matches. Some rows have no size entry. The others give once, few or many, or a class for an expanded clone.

CDR3nt: TGTGCCAGCAGCAGGACAGGGTCCACTGAAGCTTTCTTT
CDR3aa: CASSRTGSTEAFF
abundance: .
v_gene: TRBV6-1
d_gene: TRBD1
j_gene: TRBJ1-1

CDR3nt: TGCGCCAGCAGCCAAACCCGAGACGCGGGGTACTACGAGCAGTACTTC
CDR3aa: CASSQTRDAGYYEQYF
abundance: .
v_gene: TRBV4-3
d_gene: .
j_gene: TRBJ2-7

CDR3nt: TGTGCCACCAGTGATTTGGCTAGCGGGAGGGCCCTAAGCCCCGGACGGAACTACGAGCAGTACTTC
CDR3aa: CATSDLASGRALSPGRNYEQYF
abundance: .
v_gene: TRBV24-1
d_gene: TRBD2
j_gene: TRBJ2-7

CDR3nt: TGCGCCAGCAGCCCTCTACTCAGCTCCTACAATGAGCAGTTCTTC
CDR3aa: CASSPLLSSYNEQFF
abundance: many
v_gene: TRBV5-1
d_gene: .
j_gene: TRBJ2-1

CDR3nt: TGCAGTGCTAGAGACGCCTCTGACGGCTACGAGCAGTACTTC
CDR3aa: CSARDASDGYEQYF
abundance: .
v_gene: TRBV20-1
d_gene: .
j_gene: TRBJ2-7

CDR3nt: TGCAGTGCTAGGTCCATGGGCGGGAGGGCCTATGAGCAGTTCTTC
CDR3aa: CSARSMGGRAYEQFF
abundance: many
v_gene: TRBV20-1
d_gene: TRBD2
j_gene: TRBJ2-1

CDR3nt: TGTGCCAGCAGTTTCAAGGTAGCTCAGCCCCAGCATTTT
CDR3aa: CASSFKVAQPQHF
abundance: few
v_gene: TRBV12-3/TRBV12-4
d_gene: .
j_gene: TRBJ1-5

CDR3nt: TGTGCCAGCAGCTCACCGGGACTAGCGGGGGAGAAAGAGACCCAGTACTTC
CDR3aa: CASSSPGLAGEKETQYF
abundance: .
v_gene: TRBV5-5
d_gene: TRBD2
j_gene: TRBJ2-5

CDR3nt: TGTGCCAGCAGCTTAGACATCCGCGCGGGGAGGGCTTTCTTT
CDR3aa: CASSLDIRAGRAFF
abundance: .
v_gene: TRBV7-2
d_gene: .
j_gene: TRBJ1-1

CDR3nt: TGTGCCAGCAGTCCCCCCTGGACAGGAAGCACCGGGGAGCTGTTTTTT
CDR3aa: CASSPPWTGSTGELFF
abundance: many
v_gene: TRBV12-3/TRBV12-4
d_gene: TRBD1
j_gene: TRBJ2-2

CDR3nt: TGTGCCAGCAGCTTGTACCCCCCGGGTAAGAATGAGCAGTTCTTC
CDR3aa: CASSLYPPGKNEQFF
abundance: .
v_gene: TRBV5-6
d_gene: .
j_gene: TRBJ2-1

CDR3nt: TGCAGTGCTACACCTGAATCGTGGGGCTACACCTTC
CDR3aa: CSATPESWGYTF
abundance: .
v_gene: TRBV20-1
d_gene: .
j_gene: TRBJ1-2

CDR3nt: TGCAGTGCCAACTTGGGGGATCAGCCCCAGCATTTT
CDR3aa: CSANLGDQPQHF
abundance: .
v_gene: TRBV20-1
d_gene: .
j_gene: TRBJ1-5

CDR3nt: TGTGCCAGCCGGAAACTTGTCTCCTACAATGAGCAGTTCTTC
CDR3aa: CASRKLVSYNEQFF
abundance: few
v_gene: TRBV6-1
d_gene: .
j_gene: TRBJ2-1

CDR3nt: TGTGCCAGCAGCTTGGGCCAGGGCCTGGCTAACTATGGCTACACCTTC
CDR3aa: CASSLGQGLANYGYTF
abundance: many
v_gene: TRBV5-5
d_gene: .
j_gene: TRBJ1-2

CDR3nt: TGCGCCAGCAGCTTGGTCGTGGGGGCCTTCTCCTACGAGCAGTACTTC
CDR3aa: CASSLVVGAFSYEQYF
abundance: few
v_gene: TRBV5-1
d_gene: .
j_gene: TRBJ2-7

CDR3nt: TGTGCCAGCAGTTTCTCTCCGGGAAGGGGGCGTTACGAGCAGTACTTC
CDR3aa: CASSFSPGRGRYEQYF
abundance: .
v_gene: TRBV27
d_gene: TRBD1
j_gene: TRBJ2-7

CDR3nt: TGTGCCACCAGCAGAGAGGGCCTAGCACAAGAGACCCAGTACTTC
CDR3aa: CATSREGLAQETQYF
abundance: .
v_gene: TRBV15
d_gene: .
j_gene: TRBJ2-5

CDR3nt: TGTGCCAGCAGCTTGGGGACAGGGGCGAACACCGGGGAGCTGTTTTTT
CDR3aa: CASSLGTGANTGELFF
abundance: .
v_gene: TRBV7-3
d_gene: TRBD1
j_gene: TRBJ2-2

CDR3nt: TGCGCCAGCAGCTTTACGAATTCCTACGAGCAGTACTTC
CDR3aa: CASSFTNSYEQYF
abundance: .
v_gene: TRBV5-1
d_gene: .
j_gene: TRBJ2-7

CDR3nt: TGTGCCAGCAGTTGGCACACAAACTACGAGCAGTACTTC
CDR3aa: CASSWHTNYEQYF
abundance: many
v_gene: TRBV27
d_gene: .
j_gene: TRBJ2-7

CDR3nt: TGTGCTAGCAGTAGCGGGGGTGTAAATGAGCAGTTCTTC
CDR3aa: CASSSGGVNEQFF
abundance: few
v_gene: TRBV7-7
d_gene: TRBD2
j_gene: TRBJ2-1

CDR3nt: TGTGCCAGCAGCCGAGGAGGGGAAAAACTGTTTTTT
CDR3aa: CASSRGGEKLFF
abundance: many
v_gene: TRBV3-1
d_gene: .
j_gene: TRBJ1-4

CDR3nt: TGCAGTGCTAGTTTATGGAGCTCAGGCACCGGGGAGCTGTTTTTT
CDR3aa: CSASLWSSGTGELFF
abundance: few
v_gene: TRBV20-1
d_gene: .
j_gene: TRBJ2-2

CDR3nt: TGTGCCAGCAGGGGAGGGGGGGGCACAGATACGCAGTATTTT
CDR3aa: CASRGGGGTDTQYF
abundance: .
v_gene: TRBV12-3/TRBV12-4
d_gene: .
j_gene: TRBJ2-3

CDR3nt: TGTGCCAGCAGCGTAGATTTAGCCGGGGAGCTGTTTTTT
CDR3aa: CASSVDLAGELFF
abundance: .
v_gene: TRBV9
d_gene: .
j_gene: TRBJ2-2

CDR3nt: TGCAGTGCTAGATACCAAGAGACCCAGTACTTC
CDR3aa: CSARYQETQYF
abundance: many
v_gene: TRBV20-1
d_gene: .
j_gene: TRBJ2-5

CDR3nt: TGCAGTGCTAGAGTAGCGGGAAGGGTTTCCGGGGAGCTGTTTTTT
CDR3aa: CSARVAGRVSGELFF
abundance: .
v_gene: TRBV20-1
d_gene: TRBD2
j_gene: TRBJ2-2

CDR3nt: TGTGCCAGCAGACAGGCGGATGCTAGCTCCTACGAGCAGTACTTC
CDR3aa: CASRQADASSYEQYF
abundance: .
v_gene: TRBV6-9
d_gene: .
j_gene: TRBJ2-7

CDR3nt: TGTGCCAGCAGCAACCGGCCGGGGATTCTGAACACTGAAGCTTTCTTT
CDR3aa: CASSNRPGILNTEAFF
abundance: .
v_gene: TRBV7-8
d_gene: .
j_gene: TRBJ1-1

CDR3nt: TGTGCCAGCAGCCGCGACAGGGCCCTCTACGAGCAGTACTTC
CDR3aa: CASSRDRALYEQYF
abundance: .
v_gene: TRBV4-2
d_gene: TRBD1
j_gene: TRBJ2-7

CDR3nt: TGCGCCAGCAGCCAAGATCCGGGGACGTCCAAAAACATTCAGTACTTC
CDR3aa: CASSQDPGTSKNIQYF
abundance: few
v_gene: TRBV4-3
d_gene: .
j_gene: TRBJ2-4

CDR3nt: TGTGCCAGTAGGGGACTAGCGGGACGCACAGATACGCAGTATTTT
CDR3aa: CASRGLAGRTDTQYF
abundance: .
v_gene: TRBV19
d_gene: TRBD2
j_gene: TRBJ2-3

CDR3nt: TGCAGTGCTGGGACTAGCGATGGCACAGATACGCAGTATTTT
CDR3aa: CSAGTSDGTDTQYF
abundance: many
v_gene: TRBV20-1
d_gene: TRBD2
j_gene: TRBJ2-3

CDR3nt: TGTGCCAGCAGTGCGGCGGGTGCCTCCTCCTACGAGCAGTACTTC
CDR3aa: CASSAAGASSYEQYF
abundance: few
v_gene: TRBV25-1
d_gene: .
j_gene: TRBJ2-7

CDR3nt: TGTGCCAGCAGCCACGACAGCAATCAGCCCCAGCATTTT
CDR3aa: CASSHDSNQPQHF
abundance: many
v_gene: TRBV7-2
d_gene: .
j_gene: TRBJ1-5

CDR3nt: TGTGCCAGCAGCTTTTCAGTGGGGGTGCAAGAGACCCAGTACTTC
CDR3aa: CASSFSVGVQETQYF
abundance: few
v_gene: TRBV5-6
d_gene: .
j_gene: TRBJ2-5

CDR3nt: TGTGCCATCAGACCGGACCGCACAGATACGCAGTATTTT
CDR3aa: CAIRPDRTDTQYF
abundance: few
v_gene: TRBV10-3
d_gene: .
j_gene: TRBJ2-3

CDR3nt: TGTGCCAGCACCGCACAGTGGGGCTCGACCTACGAGCAGTACTTC
CDR3aa: CASTAQWGSTYEQYF
abundance: many
v_gene: TRBV12-3/TRBV12-4
d_gene: .
j_gene: TRBJ2-7

CDR3nt: TGTGCCATCAGTGAGTCAGGGCGGACGGAGCTCTATGGCTACACCTTC
CDR3aa: CAISESGRTELYGYTF
abundance: .
v_gene: TRBV10-3
d_gene: .
j_gene: TRBJ1-2

CDR3nt: TGTGCCAGCAGCTTACAGGGGGCGCGGGACACTGAAGCTTTCTTT
CDR3aa: CASSLQGARDTEAFF
abundance: many
v_gene: TRBV7-8
d_gene: TRBD1
j_gene: TRBJ1-1

CDR3nt: TGTGCCAGCAGCGTACTAGGTCTAGCGGGTTACAATGAGCAGTTCTTC
CDR3aa: CASSVLGLAGYNEQFF
abundance: many
v_gene: TRBV9
d_gene: TRBD2
j_gene: TRBJ2-1

CDR3nt: TGTGCCAGCAGCTTCTCGGCGAACACCGGGGAGCTGTTTTTT
CDR3aa: CASSFSANTGELFF
abundance: many
v_gene: TRBV7-3
d_gene: .
j_gene: TRBJ2-2

CDR3nt: TGTGCCAGCAGCTTAGAGGGACAGAATTCCTACGAGCAGTACTTC
CDR3aa: CASSLEGQNSYEQYF
abundance: many
v_gene: TRBV7-8
d_gene: TRBD1
j_gene: TRBJ2-7

CDR3nt: TGCAGCGTTGAAATAGCGGGGGCAGAAGAGACCCAGTACTTC
CDR3aa: CSVEIAGAEETQYF
abundance: .
v_gene: TRBV29-1
d_gene: TRBD2
j_gene: TRBJ2-5

CDR3nt: TGCAGTGCTTACTCAGGACTAGCGGGAGCAGAGACCCAGTACTTC
CDR3aa: CSAYSGLAGAETQYF
abundance: many
v_gene: TRBV20-1
d_gene: TRBD2
j_gene: TRBJ2-5

CDR3nt: TGCAGTGCCACCACAGGAGAAGAGACCCAGTACTTC
CDR3aa: CSATTGEETQYF
abundance: many
v_gene: TRBV20-1
d_gene: .
j_gene: TRBJ2-5